The T cell receptor beta chain described here comes from a study of shared T cell receptors in the human thymus (dated by TCRdb to the early 2020s). A note on the overall study: The study investigated the way shared, self-reactive T-cell receptor alpha chains are produced in the human thymus.

This clone has just a few counts. Its antigen has not been determined. No much larger clone exists at a distance of one base, and base qualities are not known. Libraries were built with the immunoSEQ multiplex PCR assay. Here the immuneACCESS table is served through TCRdb, limited to in-frame sequences with V and J called. Missing clones are a known gap in these copies; in checked studies unresolved V genes cover under half, and the rest lacks a known reason. Across this sample there are about 380,000 clones, with 95% seen only once. The top ten constitute approximately 0.02% of the sample. The origin of this receptor is a human donor. Specimen: thymocytes.

The nucleotides are TGCGCCAGCAGCCTCTTCAACCCGGGGGCTGAAGCTTTCTTT. Its protein product is CASSLFNPGAEAFF. Rearrangement joined TRBV4-1 to TRBJ1-1; a weak D assignment points to TRBD1 (5 bases agree). The CDR3 has 14 amino acids, counting the end cysteine and phenylalanine. Only the CDR3 DNA stays, 42 bases, in frame from base 1. The CDR1 and CDR2 encoded by the germline V gene are MGHRA and YSYEKL. The germline ends are 15 bases apart after V is trimmed by 4 bases and J by 6 bases.